This entry features one T cell receptor beta chain sequence. Authors' processing steps: Counts of nucleated cells, estimated from reference gene primer amplification, were obtained. Repertoires were generated with immunoSEQ multiplex PCR, while TCRdb's copy carries only in-frame clones and drops some. Clone size and V and J calls were adopted from that table, with D and trimming inferred from the DNA. The table lists 110,000 or so clones, approximately 79% of them singletons, with roughly 2.5% in the top ten. The record originates from a study of blood T cell repertoires in COVID-19. The V end was cut by 8 bases, the J end by 1 base, with 14 bases between. This CDR3 contains 15 residues. CDR1 MNHEY and CDR2 SMNVEV come from the germline V gene (reference sequence).

This receptor was taken from a man in his fifties with acute or convalescent COVID-19. The chain uses TRBV27 and TRBJ1-4; perhaps TRBD1 as D (6 bases). Sequencing was performed on peripheral blood. The CDR3 spells CASAPGEGTNEKLFF. The CDR3 nucleotides are TGTGCCAGCGCCCCAGGGGAGGGAACTAATGAAAAACTGTTTTTT. Drawing the rest from reference TRBV27 and TRBJ1-4, the complete variable domain is EAQVTQNPRYLITVTGKKLTVTCSQNMNHEYMSWYRQDPGLGLRQIYYSMNVEVTDKGDVPEGYKVSRKEKRNFPLILESPSPNQTSLYFCASAPGEGTNEKLFFGSGTQLSVL.